A single sample gave rise to the 14 T cell receptor beta chains below, sequenced in a study of CDR3 diversity in severe acne. TCRdb re-derived calls from the PCR reads in MiXCR, one entry per CDR3 protein. The repertoire holds approximately 84,000 distinct CDR3 sequences, with around 49% as singletons. Source material: blood. Receptor source: a male donor in good health, without acne.

This clonotype was counted ten times or more. The V and J genes are TRBV5-1 and TRBJ2-6; 7 nucleotides line up with TRBD2. From germline, CDR1 is SGHRS and CDR2 YFSETQ. V trimming: 3 bases; J trimming: 4 bases; junction bases outside the gene matches: 10. The length of the CDR3 is 17 residues. CDR3 protein: CASSWGREARGANVLTF. CDR3 in DNA: TGCGCCAGCAGCTGGGGGAGGGAAGCGCGGGGGGCCAACGTCCTGACTTTC.

This clonotype was seen at least ten times. The J gene is TRBJ2-3, the V gene TRBV19, with D perhaps TRBD1 or TRBD2 (6 bases each). The CDR3 spans 14 residues. The germline V and J ends were trimmed by 3 bases and 6 bases, with 13 bases remaining between them. The germline V gene encodes CDR1 LNHDA and CDR2 SQIVND (reference sequence). CDR3 region: CASSMMGGGDTQYF. CDR3 sequence (DNA): TGTGCCAGTAGTATGATGGGGGGCGGGGATACGCAGTATTTT.

This clonotype was seen once. CDR3 region: CASSLEVGTCEQYF. As DNA, the CDR3 is TGTGCCAGCAGCTTAGAAGTGGGGACCTGCGAGCAGTACTTC. The chain has TRBV7-3 and TRBJ2-7; D may correspond to TRBD1 or TRBD2 (5 bases each). V lost 2 bases and J lost 6, with 14 bases in between. The length of the CDR3 is 14 residues. CDR1 and CDR2 from the germline V gene are SGHTA and FQGTGA.

This clonotype was counted a single time. V and J are TRBV10-3 and TRBJ2-1; possible D gene TRBD2, 7 bases. The V gene lost 6 bases and the J gene lost 7 bases, with 19 bases spanning the gap. There are 15 residues in the CDR3. Germline CDR1 ENHRY, CDR2 SYGVKD. The CDR3 reads CAIRGGGGGPNEQFF. The CDR3 bases are TGTGCCATCAGGGGGGGAGGGGGAGGGCCAAATGAGCAGTTCTTC.

This clonotype showed up many times. The chain employs TRBV20-1 and TRBJ2-5; TRBD2 aligns across 8 bases. J was trimmed by 3 bases and V by 2 bases; bases with no gene match: 5. CDR3 size: 14 residues. Germline lookup yields CDR1 DFQATT and CDR2 SNEGSKA (reference sequence). The CDR3 is CSARNGGAEETQYF. The CDR3 coding sequence is TGCAGTGCTAGAAACGGGGGGGCAGAAGAGACCCAGTACTTC.

The chain recombines TRBV6-5 with TRBJ1-3; D is ambiguous. The V end lost 0 bases, the J end lost 3 bases, and 0 bases lay between the germline ends. CDR3 length: 12 residues. The germline CDR1 and CDR2 sequences are MNHEY and SVGAGI. CDR3 nucleotides: TGTGCCAGCAGTTACTCTGGAAACACCATATATTTT. Translating gives CASSYSGNTIYF.

In its sample, this clonotype was seen many times. One end of the junction is discordant with germline, which a read error may explain. The genes are TRBV7-9 and TRBJ2-7, with 7 bases aligning to TRBD1. CDR3 size: 14 residues. From germline, CDR1 is SEHNR and CDR2 FQNEAQ (reference sequence). DNA of the CDR3: TGTGCCAGCAGCGGCGGACAGGATTCCTTCGAGCAGTACTTC. This codes for CASSGGQDSFEQYF. Full variable domain (outside the CDR3, taken from reference TRBV7-9 and TRBJ2-7): DTGVSQNPRHKITKRGQNVTFRCDPISEHNRLYWYRQTLGQGPEFLTYFQNEAQLEKSRLLSDRFSAERPKGSFSTLEIQRTEQGDSAMYLCASSGGQDSFEQYFGPGTRLTVT.

CDR3 in amino acids: CASSLLGVNEQFF. CDR3 sequence (DNA): TGTGCCAGCAGCTTATTGGGCGTCAATGAGCAGTTCTTC. The genes are TRBV7-6 and TRBJ2-1; D is unresolved. The ends were cut back, 2 bases at V and 6 bases at J, with 8 bases in the middle. The CDR3 sequence is 13 residues long. CDR1 and CDR2 (germline): SGHVS, FNYEAQ. The complete variable domain, with remaining parts taken from reference TRBV7-6 and TRBJ2-1, reads GAGVSQSPRYKVTKRGQDVALRCDPISGHVSLYWYRQALGQGPEFLTYFNYEAQQDKSGLPNDRFSAERPEGSISTLTIQRTEQRDSAMYRCASSLLGVNEQFFGPGTRLTVL.

The chain couples TRBV20-1 to TRBJ1-2, with TRBD1 matching over 7 bases. Germline V lookup: CDR1 DFQATT, CDR2 SNEGSKA (reference sequence). V lost 3 bases to trimming and J lost 3 bases; unmatched junction nucleotides: 10. This CDR3 has 15 amino acids. CDR3 loop: CSARNPRGKDYGYTF. DNA of the CDR3: TGCAGTGCTAGGAACCCCAGGGGGAAGGACTATGGCTACACCTTC.

Turning to this clonotype: A read error may account for a junction end that differs from germline. The rearrangement joins TRBV9 to TRBJ2-7; 8 nucleotides align to TRBD2. In germline, CDR1 is SGDLS, CDR2 YYNGEE. The CDR3 sequence is 14 residues long. CDR3 loop: CTSSSGTRSYEQYF. The CDR3 region has the DNA TGTACCAGCAGTAGCGGGACGAGATCCTACGAGCAGTACTTC.

This clonotype was picked up many times. The J gene is TRBJ2-5, the V gene TRBV5-1, with 7 bases fitting TRBD2. Trimming took 0 bases from V and 7 from J; bases not matched to a gene: 6. The CDR3 extends over 14 amino acids. The germline CDR1 and CDR2 sequences are SGHRS and YFSETQ. The CDR3, as DNA: TGCGCCAGCAGCTTGGATCGGACTAGTGCGACCCAGTACTTC. Amino acid sequence: CASSLDRTSATQYF.

The chain has TRBV20-1 and TRBJ2-5; 14 bases agree with TRBD2. The CDR3 has 14 amino acids. V was clipped by 6 bases and J by 5 bases; unmatched bases: 5. The germline CDR1 and CDR2 sequences are DFQATT and SNEGSKA (reference sequence). As DNA, the CDR3 is TGCAGTGCGGGGACTAGCGGGGGCTGGGAGACCCAGTACTTC. Protein: CSAGTSGGWETQYF.

This clonotype was found a few times. V usage is TRBV3-1 and J usage is TRBJ2-2; 7 bases align to TRBD1. Germline V gene sequence: CDR1 LGHDT, CDR2 YNNKEL (reference sequence). Unmatched junction bases numbered 3, after V lost 5 bases and J lost 0 bases. The CDR3 loop spans 15 amino acids. The CDR3: CASSRGQSNTGELFF. The DNA of the CDR3 is TGTGCCAGCAGCAGGGGACAGTCGAACACCGGGGAGCTGTTTTTT.

The chain recombines TRBV2 with TRBJ1-1; TRBD1 might be the D (6 bases). V lost 9 bases to trimming and J lost 1 base, with 12 bases between them. The CDR3 length is 13 residues. In germline, CDR1 is SNHLY, CDR2 FYNNEI. CDR3 coding DNA: TGTGCCAGTAGGGGGGCAGGGAACACTGAAGCTTTCTTT. Protein product: CASRGAGNTEAFF. Full variable domain (rest looked up from reference TRBV2 and TRBJ1-1): EPEVTQTPSHQVTQMGQEVILRCVPISNHLYFYWYRQILGQKVEFLVSFYNNEISEKSEIFDDQFSVERPDGSNFTLKIRSTKLEDSAMYFCASRGAGNTEAFFGQGTRLTVV.